This T cell receptor beta chain came from a study of neurological immune-mediated disorders. Each CDR3 protein gets one entry after TCRdb re-called the 5' RACE reads with MiXCR. The repertoire has about 53,000 distinct CDR3 sequences, roughly 3.2% of them found once; the top ten carry under 3.5%. CDR1 and CDR2 (germline): SGHTA, FQGNSA. The V end was cut by 4 bases, the J end by 0 bases, with 10 bases between. The CDR3 is 15 amino acids. This clonotype was found many times. The sample consisted of PBMCs. This TCR was recovered from a woman in her thirties with multiple sclerosis. The V and J genes are TRBV7-2 and TRBJ1-3; D is ambiguous. CDR3 protein: CASSSRASSGNTIYF. CDR3 nucleotides: TGTGCCAGCAGCTCCCGGGCCAGCTCTGGAAACACCATATATTTT. Full variable domain (remainder filled in from reference TRBV7-2 and TRBJ1-3): GAGVSQSPSNKVTEKGKDVELRCDPISGHTALYWYRQSLGQGLEFLIYFQGNSAPDKSGLPSDRFSAERTGGSVSTLTIQRTQQEDSAVYLCASSSRASSGNTIYFGEGSWLTVV.